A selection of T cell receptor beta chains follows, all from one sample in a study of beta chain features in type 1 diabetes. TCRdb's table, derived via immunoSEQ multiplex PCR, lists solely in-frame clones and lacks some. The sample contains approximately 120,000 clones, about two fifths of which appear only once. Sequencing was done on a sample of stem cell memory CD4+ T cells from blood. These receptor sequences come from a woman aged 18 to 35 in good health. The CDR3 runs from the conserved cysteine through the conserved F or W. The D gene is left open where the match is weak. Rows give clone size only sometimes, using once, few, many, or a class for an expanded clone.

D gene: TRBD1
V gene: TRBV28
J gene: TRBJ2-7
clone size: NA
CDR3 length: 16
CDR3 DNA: TGTGCCAGCAGTTTAACCGGGACAGGGGGCGCCTGGGAGCAGTACTTC
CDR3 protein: CASSLTGTGGAWEQYF

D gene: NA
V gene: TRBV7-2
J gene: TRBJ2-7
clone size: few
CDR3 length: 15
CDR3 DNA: TGTGCCAGCAGCGCGCAGGGTAGGAGAGACTACGAGCAGTACTTC
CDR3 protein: CASSAQGRRDYEQYF

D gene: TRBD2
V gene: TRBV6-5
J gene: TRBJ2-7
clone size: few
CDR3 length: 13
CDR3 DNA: TGTGCCAGCAGTTACCTACTAGCGGGGAAGCAGTACTTC
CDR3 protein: CASSYLLAGKQYF

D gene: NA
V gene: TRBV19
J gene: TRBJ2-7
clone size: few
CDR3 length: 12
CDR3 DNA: TGTGCCAGTAGTGACGACTTCTACGAGCAGTACTTC
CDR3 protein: CASSDDFYEQYF

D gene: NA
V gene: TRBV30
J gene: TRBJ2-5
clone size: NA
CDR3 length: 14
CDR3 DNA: TGTGCCTGGGGGCCCTGGGTTTCGCAAGAGACCCAGTACTTC
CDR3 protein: CAWGPWVSQETQYF

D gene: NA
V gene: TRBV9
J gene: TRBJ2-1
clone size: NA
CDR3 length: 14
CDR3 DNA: TGTGCCAGCAGCGTAGGGGGCCTATACAATGAGCAGTTCTTC
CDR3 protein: CASSVGGLYNEQFF

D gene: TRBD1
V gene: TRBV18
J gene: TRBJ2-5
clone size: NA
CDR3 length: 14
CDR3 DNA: TGTGCCAGCTCACCGACAGGGGCGAGAGAGACCCAGTACTTC
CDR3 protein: CASSPTGARETQYF

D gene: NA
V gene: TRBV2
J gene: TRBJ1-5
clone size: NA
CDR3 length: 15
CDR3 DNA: TGTGCCAGCAGTGGTAAGAGGCAGGGGTTTCAGCCCCAGCATTTT
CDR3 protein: CASSGKRQGFQPQHF

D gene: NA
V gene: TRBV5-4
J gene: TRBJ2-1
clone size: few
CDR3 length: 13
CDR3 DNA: TGTGCCAGCAGCGGTCTAGCTTACAATGAGCAGTTCTTC
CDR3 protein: CASSGLAYNEQFF

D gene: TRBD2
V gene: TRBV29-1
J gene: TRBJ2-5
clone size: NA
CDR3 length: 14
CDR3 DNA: TGCAGCGTATCTAGCGGGAGTTGGGGGGAGACCCAGTACTTC
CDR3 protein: CSVSSGSWGETQYF

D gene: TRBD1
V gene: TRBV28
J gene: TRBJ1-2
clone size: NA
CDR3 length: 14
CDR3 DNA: TGTGCCAGCAGTCCCAGGGGGCGCGACTATGGCTACACCTTC
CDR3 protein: CASSPRGRDYGYTF

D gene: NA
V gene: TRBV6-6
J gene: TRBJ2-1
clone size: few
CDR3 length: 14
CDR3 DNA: TGTGCCAGCAGTTTCGGACAGCCATACAATGAGCAGTTCTTC
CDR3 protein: CASSFGQPYNEQFF

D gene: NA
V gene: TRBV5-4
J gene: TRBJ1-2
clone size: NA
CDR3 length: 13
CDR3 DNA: TGTGCCAGCAAATTCGCAGGGCGGTATGGCTACACCTTC
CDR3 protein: CASKFAGRYGYTF

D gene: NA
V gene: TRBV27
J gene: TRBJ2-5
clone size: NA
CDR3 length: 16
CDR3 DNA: TGTGCCAGCAGTTCCCGGGGAGCGACTATTCAAGAGACCCAGTACTTC
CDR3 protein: CASSSRGATIQETQYF

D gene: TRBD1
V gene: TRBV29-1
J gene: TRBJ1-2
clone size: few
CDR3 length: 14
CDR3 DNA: TGCAGCGTTGCCTCTGAAATCAGGGGGATGGGCTACACCTTC
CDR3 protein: CSVASEIRGMGYTF

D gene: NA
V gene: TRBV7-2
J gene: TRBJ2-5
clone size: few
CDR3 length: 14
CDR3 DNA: TGTGCCAGCAGCTTAGTCACTTCTCAAGAGACCCAGTACTTC
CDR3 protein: CASSLVTSQETQYF

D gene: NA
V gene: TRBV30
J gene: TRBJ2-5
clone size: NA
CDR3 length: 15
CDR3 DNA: TGTGCCTGGAGCCTAATAGGGACAATTCGAGAGACCCAGTACTTC
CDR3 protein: CAWSLIGTIRETQYF

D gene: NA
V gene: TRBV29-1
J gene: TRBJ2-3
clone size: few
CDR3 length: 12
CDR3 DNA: TGCAGCGTTGTCCCCAGGGGAGATACGCAGTATTTT
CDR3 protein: CSVVPRGDTQYF

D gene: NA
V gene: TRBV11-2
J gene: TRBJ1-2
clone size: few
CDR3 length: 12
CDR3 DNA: TGTGCCAGCAGTCAGGGAAACTATGGCTACACCTTC
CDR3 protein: CASSQGNYGYTF

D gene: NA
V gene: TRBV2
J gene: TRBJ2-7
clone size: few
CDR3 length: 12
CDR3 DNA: TGTGCCGGAGGGGGCAGCTCCTACGAGCAGTACTTC
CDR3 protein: CAGGGSSYEQYF

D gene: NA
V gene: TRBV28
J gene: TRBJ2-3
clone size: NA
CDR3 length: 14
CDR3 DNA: TGTGCCAGCAGCCAGGGTCTTTGGACAGATACGCAGTATTTT
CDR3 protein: CASSQGLWTDTQYF

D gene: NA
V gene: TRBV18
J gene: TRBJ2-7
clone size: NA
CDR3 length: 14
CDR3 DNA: TGTGCCAGCTCCGTAAGTATTACTCCCTACGAGCAGTACTTC
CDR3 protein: CASSVSITPYEQYF

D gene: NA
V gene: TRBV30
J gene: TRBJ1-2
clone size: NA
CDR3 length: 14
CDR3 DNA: TGTGCCTGGAGTAGAGGCAGCTTCAACTATGGCTACACCTTC
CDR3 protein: CAWSRGSFNYGYTF

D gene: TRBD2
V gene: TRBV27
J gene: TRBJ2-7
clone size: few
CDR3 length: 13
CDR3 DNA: TGTGCCAGCAGGCCACGGGAGGGCCGCGAGCAGTACTTC
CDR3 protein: CASRPREGREQYF

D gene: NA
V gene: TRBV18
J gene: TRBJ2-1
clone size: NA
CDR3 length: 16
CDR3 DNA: TGTGCCAGCTCTGGGGGGACCACCTCCTCCTACAATGAGCAGTTCTTC
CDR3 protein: CASSGGTTSSYNEQFF

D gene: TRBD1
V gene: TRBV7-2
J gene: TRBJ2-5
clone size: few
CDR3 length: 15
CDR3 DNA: TGTGCCAGCAGCTTAAGGACAGGGGGCACGGAGACCCAGTACTTC
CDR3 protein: CASSLRTGGTETQYF

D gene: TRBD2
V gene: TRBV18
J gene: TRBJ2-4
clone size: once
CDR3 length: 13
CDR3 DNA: TGTGCCAGCTCACCTCAGCGGGGTCACATTCAGTACTTC
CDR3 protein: CASSPQRGHIQYF

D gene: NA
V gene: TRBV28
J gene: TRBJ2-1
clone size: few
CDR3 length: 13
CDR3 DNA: TGTGCCAGCAGTTTATTTTCGCGGGCCGAGCAGTTCTTC
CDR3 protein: CASSLFSRAEQFF

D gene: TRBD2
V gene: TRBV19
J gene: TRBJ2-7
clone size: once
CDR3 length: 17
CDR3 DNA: TGTGCCAGTAGCCCTCCCCTGGGGGGACACTCGGGGGGGGAGCAGTACTTC
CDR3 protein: CASSPPLGGHSGGEQYF

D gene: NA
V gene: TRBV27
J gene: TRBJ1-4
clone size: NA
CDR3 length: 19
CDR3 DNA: TGTGCCAGCAGTTTATACGCCGACAGTTACGATGCAACTAATGAAAAACTGTTTTTT
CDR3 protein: CASSLYADSYDATNEKLFF

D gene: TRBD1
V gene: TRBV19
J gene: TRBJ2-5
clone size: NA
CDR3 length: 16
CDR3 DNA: TGTGCCAGTAGTATTGGAGGCTGGACAGGGTGGGAGACCCAGTACTTC
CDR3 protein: CASSIGGWTGWETQYF

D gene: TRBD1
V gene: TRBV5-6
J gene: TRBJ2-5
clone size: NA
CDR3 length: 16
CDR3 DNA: TGTGCCAGCAGCCCAACTCTGGGACAGGGGGATGAGACCCAGTACTTC
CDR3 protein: CASSPTLGQGDETQYF

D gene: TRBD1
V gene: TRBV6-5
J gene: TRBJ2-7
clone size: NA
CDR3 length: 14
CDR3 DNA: TGTGCCAGCAGCGCCGGGACAGGGGCATACGAGCAGTACTTC
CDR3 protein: CASSAGTGAYEQYF

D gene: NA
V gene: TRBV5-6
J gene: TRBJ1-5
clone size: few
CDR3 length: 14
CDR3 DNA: TGTGCCAGCAGCCTGATACACCGAAATCAGCCCCAGCATTTT
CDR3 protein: CASSLIHRNQPQHF

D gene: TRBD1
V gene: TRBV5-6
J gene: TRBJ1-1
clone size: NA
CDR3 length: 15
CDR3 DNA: TGTGCCAGCAGCGTGACAGGGGGCGCGTACACTGAAGCTTTCTTT
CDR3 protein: CASSVTGGAYTEAFF

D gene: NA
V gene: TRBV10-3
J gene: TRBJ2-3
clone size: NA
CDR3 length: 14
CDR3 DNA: TGTGCCATCAGGACGGCGGGACCGGCAGATACGCAGTATTTT
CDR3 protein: CAIRTAGPADTQYF

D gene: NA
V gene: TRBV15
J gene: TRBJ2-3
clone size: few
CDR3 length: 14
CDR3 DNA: TGTGCCACCGGAAAGACAGTGAGCACAGATACGCAGTATTTT
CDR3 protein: CATGKTVSTDTQYF

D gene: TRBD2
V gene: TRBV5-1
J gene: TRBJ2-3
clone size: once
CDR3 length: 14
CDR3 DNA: TGCGCCAGCAGCTTTGAGCGGGAAGTAGATACGCAGTATTTT
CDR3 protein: CASSFEREVDTQYF

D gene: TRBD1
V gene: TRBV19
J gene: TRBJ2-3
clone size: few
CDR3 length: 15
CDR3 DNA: TGTGCCAGTATCGACAGGGGGCTTGGCACAGATACGCAGTATTTT
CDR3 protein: CASIDRGLGTDTQYF

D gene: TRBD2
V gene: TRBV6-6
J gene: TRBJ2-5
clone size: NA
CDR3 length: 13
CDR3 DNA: TGTGCCAGCAGTTACAGGGAGGGATGGGAGCAGTACTTC
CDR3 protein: CASSYREGWEQYF

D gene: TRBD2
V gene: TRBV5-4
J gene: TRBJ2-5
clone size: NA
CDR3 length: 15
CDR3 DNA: TGTGCCAGCAGCTCGGGACTAGCGGTGCAAGAGACCCAGTACTTC
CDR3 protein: CASSSGLAVQETQYF

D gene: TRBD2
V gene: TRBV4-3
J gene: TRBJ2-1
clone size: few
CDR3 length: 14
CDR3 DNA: TGCGCCAGCAGAAGGCTAGCGGGATACAATGAGCAGTTCTTC
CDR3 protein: CASRRLAGYNEQFF

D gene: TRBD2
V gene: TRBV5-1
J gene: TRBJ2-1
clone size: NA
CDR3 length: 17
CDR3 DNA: TGCGCCAGCAGCTTGGCTAGCGGGAGGGCCTTCGACAATGAGCAGTTCTTC
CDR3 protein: CASSLASGRAFDNEQFF